The T cell receptor beta chain described here comes from a study of radiation and T cells in renal cell carcinoma. Some clones are missing from TCRdb's copy, which holds only in-frame ones; the method was immunoSEQ multiplex PCR. The sample has more than 65,000 clones; approximately 86% are singletons. Specified time point: blood 2 weeks post-SBRT. Treatment meaning: 15 Gy SBRT to primary tumor, nephrectomy 4 weeks later. This renal cell carcinoma was of the clear cell type. CDR1 and CDR2 from the germline V gene are MNHEY and SVGAGI. Trimming removed 2 bases from V and 6 bases from J, with 14 bases in between. The CDR3 sequence is 15 residues long.

Sequenced material: blood, taken from a patient whose treatment included radiotherapy and nephrectomy. The TCR sequence derives from a woman between 50 and 59 years old with renal cell carcinoma. The V gene is TRBV6-5, the J gene TRBJ1-5; D might be TRBD1 (5 bases). The CDR3 sequence: CASSYGGRGGQPQHF. The CDR3 DNA sequence: TGTGCCAGCAGTTACGGAGGGCGCGGGGGTCAGCCCCAGCATTTT.